The 9 T cell receptor beta chains reported below all come from one sample, sequenced in a study of cytomegalovirus exposure and HLA in healthy donors. PCR amplification relied on 60 Vbeta primers (plus 13 Jbeta primers). Repertoires were generated with immunoSEQ multiplex PCR, while TCRdb's copy carries only in-frame clones and drops some. The top ten hold about 2.8% of the sample, which has roughly 100,000 clones, over 55% seen once. What was sequenced was PBMCs. These receptors originate from a female donor in good health and CMV-seronegative.

This chain links TRBV13 with TRBJ2-3, with a weak D call TRBD2 (6 bases). Germline loops: CDR1 PRHDT, CDR2 FYEKMQ (reference sequence). The ends were cut back, 1 base at V and 8 bases at J, with 19 bases in the middle. The CDR3 is 16 amino acids. CDR3 in amino acids: CASSLVPGLSLSTQYF. In DNA, the CDR3 is TGTGCCAGCAGCTTAGTTCCGGGACTTAGTCTGAGTACGCAGTATTTT. Full variable domain (outside the CDR3, taken from reference TRBV13 and TRBJ2-3): AAGVIQSPRHLIKEKRETATLKCYPIPRHDTVYWYQQGPGQDPQFLISFYEKMQSDKGSIPDRFSAQQFSDYHSELNMSSLELGDSALYFCASSLVPGLSLSTQYFGPGTRLTVL.

This chain joins TRBV28 and TRBJ1-2; D is possibly TRBD1 (6 bases). This CDR3 is built from 13 residues. Per the germline V gene, CDR1 is MDHEN and CDR2 is SYDVKM. V lost 6 bases and J 8 bases, leaving 16 bases between the germline ends. The DNA of the CDR3 is TGTGCCAGCAGGAAAACAGGGACCCGAGGCTACACCTTC. It is translated as CASRKTGTRGYTF.

The gene calls are TRBV2 and TRBJ2-1, with D perhaps matching TRBD2 (5 bases). Germline CDR1 SNHLY, CDR2 FYNNEI. V shed 6 bases and J shed 8 bases, with 20 bases lying between them. This CDR3 region has 15 residues. The CDR3 is CASSPLGLGVYEQFF. In nucleotides, the CDR3 is TGTGCCAGCAGCCCTTTAGGACTCGGGGTCTATGAGCAGTTCTTC.

This sequence joins TRBV10-3 and TRBJ1-3, with a tentative D call TRBD1 (6 bases). Trimming removed 9 bases from V and 7 bases from J, with 13 bases in between. The germline CDR1 and CDR2 sequences are ENHRY and SYGVKD. The CDR3 sequence is 12 residues long. CDR3 sequence reads: CAITPGDNTIYF. The CDR3 DNA is TGTGCCATTACTCCAGGGGACAACACCATATATTTT.

The chain couples TRBV27 to TRBJ2-3, with TRBD2 matching over 8 bases. CDR1 MNHEY and CDR2 SMNVEV come from the germline V gene (reference sequence). The length of the CDR3 is 15 residues. V was pared by 7 bases and J by 5 bases, with 11 bases of the junction left unmatched. The CDR3 region has the DNA TGTGCCAGCAACCCCGGGACTAGGAACCGAGATACGCAGTATTTT. This codes for CASNPGTRNRDTQYF.

The sample holds one count of this clone. The chain combines TRBV25-1 with TRBJ1-4, with 9 bases fitting TRBD1. Germline V gives CDR1 MGHDK, CDR2 SYGVNS. V shed 7 bases, J shed 6 bases, and the junction held 15 bases outside the gene matches. This CDR3 has 17 amino acids. The DNA for the CDR3 is TGTGCCAGCACCCCGGGACAGGGTTTTATCAAGGATGAAAAACTGTTTTTT. It yields the protein CASTPGQGFIKDEKLFF. The complete variable domain, with remaining parts taken from reference TRBV25-1 and TRBJ1-4, reads EADIYQTPRYLVIGTGKKITLECSQTMGHDKMYWYQQDPGMELHLIHYSYGVNSTEKGDLSSESTVSRIRTEHFPLTLESARPSHTSQYLCASTPGQGFIKDEKLFFGSGTQLSVL.

This clone was recorded a few times. The V gene is TRBV7-9, the J gene TRBJ1-4; D might be TRBD1 (6 bases). V was shortened by 4 bases and J by 3 bases, with 12 bases between the two germline ends. CDR3 length equals 15 residues. Germline lookup yields CDR1 SEHNR and CDR2 FQNEAQ (reference sequence). CDR3 bases: TGTGCCAGCAGCTCGGGCGAGGGGGCTAATGAAAAACTGTTTTTT. Translated, it gives CASSSGEGANEKLFF.

This chain links TRBV29-1 with TRBJ1-4; TRBD1 matches 8 bases. The CDR3 is made up of 13 amino acids. Germline lookup yields CDR1 SQVTM and CDR2 ANQGSEA. With V trimmed by 7 bases and J by 4 bases, 5 bases remained unmatched. CDR3 region: CSAATGVNEKLFF. The CDR3 coding sequence is TGCAGCGCTGCGACAGGGGTTAATGAAAAACTGTTTTTT.

The chain recombines TRBV6-1 with TRBJ1-5; possibly TRBD1 for D (6 bases). Trimming left V 5 bases short and J 5 bases short, with 10 bases between. The CDR3 sequence is 13 residues long. CDR1 MNHNS and CDR2 SASEGT come from the germline V gene. The CDR3 DNA reads TGTGCCAGCAGTACTCACAGGGATCAGCCCCAGCATTTT. Its protein is CASSTHRDQPQHF.